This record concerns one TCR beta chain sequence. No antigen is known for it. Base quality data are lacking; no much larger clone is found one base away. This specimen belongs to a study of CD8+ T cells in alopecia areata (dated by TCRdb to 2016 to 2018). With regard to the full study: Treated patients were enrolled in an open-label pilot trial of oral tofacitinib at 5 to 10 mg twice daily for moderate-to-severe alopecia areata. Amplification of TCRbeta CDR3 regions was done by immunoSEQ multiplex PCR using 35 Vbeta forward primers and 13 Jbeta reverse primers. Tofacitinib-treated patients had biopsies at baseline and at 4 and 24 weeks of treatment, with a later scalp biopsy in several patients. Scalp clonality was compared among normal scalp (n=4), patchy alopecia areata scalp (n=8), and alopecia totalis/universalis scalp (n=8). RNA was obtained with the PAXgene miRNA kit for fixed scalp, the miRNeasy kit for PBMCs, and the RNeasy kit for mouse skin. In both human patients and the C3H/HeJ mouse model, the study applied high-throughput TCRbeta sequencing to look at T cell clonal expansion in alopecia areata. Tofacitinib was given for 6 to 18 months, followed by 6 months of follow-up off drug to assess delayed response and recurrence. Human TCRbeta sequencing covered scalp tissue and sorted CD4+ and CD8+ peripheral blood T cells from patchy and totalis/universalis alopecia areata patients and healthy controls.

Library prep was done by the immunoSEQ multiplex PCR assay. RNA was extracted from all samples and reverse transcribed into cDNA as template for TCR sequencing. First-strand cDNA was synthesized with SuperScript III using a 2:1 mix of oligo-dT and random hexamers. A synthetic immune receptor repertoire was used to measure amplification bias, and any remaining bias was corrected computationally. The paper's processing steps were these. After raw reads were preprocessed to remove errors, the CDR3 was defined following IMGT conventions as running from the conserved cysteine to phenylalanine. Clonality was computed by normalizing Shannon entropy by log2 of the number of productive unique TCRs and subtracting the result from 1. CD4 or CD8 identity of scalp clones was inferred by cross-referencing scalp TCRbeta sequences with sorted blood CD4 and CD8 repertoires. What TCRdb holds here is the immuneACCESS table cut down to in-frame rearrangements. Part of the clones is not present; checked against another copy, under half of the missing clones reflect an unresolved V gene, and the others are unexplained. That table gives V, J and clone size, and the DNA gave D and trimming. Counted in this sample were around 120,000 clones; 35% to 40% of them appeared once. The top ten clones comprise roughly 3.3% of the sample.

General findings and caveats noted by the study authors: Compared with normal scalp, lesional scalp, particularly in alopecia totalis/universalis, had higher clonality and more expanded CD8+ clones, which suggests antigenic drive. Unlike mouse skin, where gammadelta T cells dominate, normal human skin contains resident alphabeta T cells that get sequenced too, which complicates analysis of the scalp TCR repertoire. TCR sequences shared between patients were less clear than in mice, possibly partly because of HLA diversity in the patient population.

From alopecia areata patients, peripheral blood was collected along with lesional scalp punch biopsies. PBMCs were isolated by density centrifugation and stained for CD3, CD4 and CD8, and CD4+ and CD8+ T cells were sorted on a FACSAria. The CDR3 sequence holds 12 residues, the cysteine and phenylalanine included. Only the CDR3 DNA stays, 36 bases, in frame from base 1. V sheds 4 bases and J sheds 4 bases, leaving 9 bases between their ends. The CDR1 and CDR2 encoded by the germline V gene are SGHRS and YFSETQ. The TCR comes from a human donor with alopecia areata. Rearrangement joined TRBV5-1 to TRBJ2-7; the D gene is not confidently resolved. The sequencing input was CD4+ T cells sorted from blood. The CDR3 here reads CASSAGPYEQYF. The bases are TGCGCCAGCAGCGCCGGACCTTACGAGCAGTACTTC. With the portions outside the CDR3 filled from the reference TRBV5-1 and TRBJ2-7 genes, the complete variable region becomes KAGVTQTPRYLIKTRGQQVTLSCSPISGHRSVSWYQQTPGQGLQFLFEYFSETQRNKGNFPGRFSGRQFSNSRSEMNVSTLELGDSALYLCASSAGPYEQYFGPGTRLTVT.